The 30 T cell receptor beta chains below were found in one sample sequenced in a study of T cell repertoires in cytomegalovirus infection. TCRdb reanalysed the reads using MiXCR and keeps one entry per CDR3 protein. Of roughly 500,000 distinct CDR3 sequences listed, around 35% are singletons. For these receptors, no antigen is known. The input for sequencing was cultured PBMCs, taken from culture after CMV antigen stimulation. These TCRs come from a human donor in good health (CMV status not recorded). Some clones in this sample may be carry-over from other donors' samples.

This clonotype was detected a few times. The chain employs TRBV7-4 and TRBJ2-5; 9 positions agree with TRBD1. Per germline, CDR1 SGHVT and CDR2 SQSDAQ. V was pared by 4 bases and J by 4 bases, with 4 bases of the junction left unmatched. The CDR3 sequence is 14 residues long. The CDR3 region is CASSSTGGTETQYF. The CDR3 bases are TGTGCCAGCAGCTCCACAGGGGGCACAGAGACCCAGTACTTC.

This chain uses TRBV7-2 with TRBJ1-4; D ambiguous. The V end was cut by 1 base, the J end by 5 bases, with 2 bases between. The CDR3 is 12 residues long. Per germline, CDR1 SGHTA and CDR2 FQGNSA. CDR3 loop: CASSLVNEKLFF. The CDR3 nucleotides read TGTGCCAGCAGCTTAGTAAATGAAAAACTGTTTTTT.

The chain links TRBV7-6 to TRBJ2-2; D remains ambiguous. CDR3 length: 14 residues. Per germline, CDR1 SGHVS and CDR2 FNYEAQ. V lost 6 bases and J 2 bases, leaving 10 bases between the germline ends. The CDR3 nucleotides are TGTGCCAGCAGTGTCGGTCACAACACCGGGGAGCTGTTTTTT. As protein: CASSVGHNTGELFF.

The chain carries TRBV11-3 and TRBJ2-7; the D gene is possibly TRBD1 (6 bases). Trimming left V 4 bases short and J 2 bases short, with 12 bases between. CDR3 length: 14 residues. Germline lookup yields CDR1 SGHNT and CDR2 YENEEA. CDR3 residues: CASSSNRAAYEQYV. In nucleotides, the CDR3 is TGTGCCAGCAGCTCCAACAGGGCTGCCTACGAGCAGTACGTC.

J is TRBJ1-2 and V is TRBV15; 7 bases are a match to TRBD1. This CDR3 has 15 residues. CDR1 and CDR2 (germline): LNHNV, YYDKDF (reference sequence). V lost 0 bases to trimming and J lost 2 bases; unmatched junction nucleotides: 3. Here the CDR3 reads CATSRERGQNYGYTF. CDR3 nucleotide sequence: TGTGCCACCAGCAGAGAGAGGGGACAGAACTATGGCTACACCTTC. Full variable domain (remainder filled in from reference TRBV15 and TRBJ1-2): DAMVIQNPRYQVTQFGKPVTLSCSQTLNHNVMYWYQQKSSQAPKLLFHYYDKDFNNEADTPDNFQSRRPNTSFCFLDIRSPGLGDTAMYLCATSRERGQNYGYTFGSGTRLTVV.

This clonotype has just a few counts. The chain carries TRBV20-1 and TRBJ2-7; 11 nucleotides line up with TRBD2. The CDR3 runs to 15 residues. Germline CDR1 and CDR2: DFQATT and SNEGSKA (reference sequence). V was clipped by 1 base and J by 2 bases; unmatched bases: 4. CDR3 in amino acids: CSARVLAGAPYEQYF. CDR3 sequence (DNA): TGCAGTGCTAGAGTACTAGCGGGAGCCCCCTACGAGCAGTACTTC.

The genes are TRBV11-3 and TRBJ2-7; no clear D. CDR1 SGHNT and CDR2 YENEEA come from the germline V gene. V was cut by 4 bases and J by 7 bases, with 11 bases left in between. This CDR3 is built from 12 residues. DNA for the CDR3: TGTGCCAGCAGCTCCCGGCTGCGGGAGCAGTACTTC. Its protein product is CASSSRLREQYF.

The chain couples TRBV12-3 or TRBV12-4 to TRBJ1-3; D gene ambiguous. CDR3 length: 9 residues. Trimming cost V 3 bases and J 11 bases, with 2 bases left between them. The DNA for the CDR3 is TGTGCCAGCAGTTTCCCCATATATTTT. Protein sequence: CASSFPIYF.

The chain employs TRBV19 and TRBJ2-1; D unclear. The CDR3 has 14 residues. V was cut by 3 bases and J by 6 bases, with 12 bases left in between. Germline lookup yields CDR1 LNHDA and CDR2 SQIVND (reference sequence). The CDR3 loop is CASSIGRPGNEQFF. CDR3 coding DNA: TGTGCCAGTAGTATTGGTCGGCCTGGCAATGAGCAGTTCTTC.

This chain joins TRBV6-4 and TRBJ2-7; TRBD2 matches 10 bases. The CDR3 loop spans 13 amino acids. Per the germline V gene, CDR1 is MRHNA and CDR2 is SNTAGT. With 8 bases clipped from V and 4 bases from J, the junction kept 5 bases outside the gene matches. Here the CDR3 reads CASASGRGYEQYF. DNA of the CDR3: TGTGCCAGCGCCAGCGGGAGGGGTTACGAGCAGTACTTC.

CDR3 loop: CASSYTSATDTQYF. The CDR3 nucleotides are TGTGCCAGCAGTTACACGTCGGCCACAGATACGCAGTATTTT. The genes are TRBV6-5 and TRBJ2-3; no reliable D call. From germline, CDR1 is MNHEY and CDR2 SVGAGI. Trimming cost V 2 bases and J 2 bases, with 8 bases left between them. The CDR3 spans 14 residues.

This clonotype was seen just once. The chain joins TRBV15 to TRBJ2-5; the D call may be TRBD1 or TRBD2 (5 bases each). V was trimmed by 0 bases and J by 5 bases, leaving 16 bases between them. Germline V gene data show CDR1 as LNHNV and CDR2 as YYDKDF (reference sequence). The CDR3 contains 16 residues. CDR3 DNA: TGTGCCACCAGCAGAGATCTACGCCCGGGGCCGGAGACCCAGTACTTC. It encodes CATSRDLRPGPETQYF.

This clonotype came up a few times. The J gene is TRBJ2-7, the V gene TRBV7-2; no firm D call. CDR1 and CDR2 (germline): SGHTA, FQGNSA. V was trimmed by 5 bases and J by 1 base, leaving 12 bases between them. This CDR3 has 14 amino acids. The CDR3 loop is CASSPPGRSYEQYV. The CDR3 coding sequence is TGTGCCAGCAGCCCCCCCGGCCGGTCCTACGAGCAGTACGTC.

This sequence joins TRBV12-3 or TRBV12-4 and TRBJ2-4, with a tentative D call TRBD1 (5 bases). V dropped 5 bases and J dropped 2 bases, with 10 bases sitting between them. CDR3 size: 14 residues. This chain's CDR3 is CASSTAGTKNIQYF. The CDR3 DNA reads TGTGCCAGCAGTACCGCAGGGACCAAAAACATTCAGTACTTC.

This clonotype showed up many times. V usage is TRBV7-2 and J usage is TRBJ2-1; tentatively, D is TRBD1 (5 bases). Trimming took 0 bases from V and 2 from J, leaving 8 bases between them. The CDR3 totals 15 residues. Germline CDR1 reads SGHTA; CDR2 reads FQGNSA. The CDR3 nucleotides read TGTGCCAGCAGCTTAGCGAACAGGCCCTACAATGAGCAGTTCTTC. Its protein is CASSLANRPYNEQFF.

This clonotype has more than one count but fewer than ten. The V gene is TRBV19, the J gene TRBJ2-2; TRBD2 matches 14 bases. The J segment lost 5 bases and the V segment lost 8 bases, leaving 4 bases of the junction unmatched. Germline loops: CDR1 LNHDA, CDR2 SQIVND (reference sequence). The CDR3 contains 15 residues. The CDR3 protein is CASGTSGRRTGELFF. The CDR3 bases are TGTGCCAGTGGGACTAGCGGGAGACGAACCGGGGAGCTGTTTTTT.

The chain carries TRBV27 and TRBJ2-6; D unclear. In germline, CDR1 is MNHEY, CDR2 SMNVEV (reference sequence). Trimming cost V 6 bases and J 3 bases, with 12 bases left between them. CDR3 size: 15 residues. The CDR3 sequence is CASRVALGGANVLTF. In nucleotides, the CDR3 is TGTGCCAGCAGAGTCGCCTTGGGTGGGGCCAACGTCCTGACTTTC.

The V call is TRBV4-3, the J call TRBJ2-3; TRBD1 might be the D (6 bases). CDR1 is LGHNA, CDR2 YSLEER, per germline. This CDR3 comprises 13 residues. Trimming shortened V by 4 bases and J by 6 bases, and 11 bases separated the two germline ends. The CDR3 nucleotides are TGCGCCAGCAGCCTGGGGGCAGGGGATACGCAGTATTTT. This translates into CASSLGAGDTQYF.

This clonotype turned up a few times. The chain joins TRBV12-3 or TRBV12-4 to TRBJ2-3, with no clear D. V lost 5 bases to trimming and J lost 2 bases, with 5 bases between them. The CDR3 is 12 residues long. CDR3 protein: CASSLHTDTQYF. The DNA for the CDR3 is TGTGCCAGCAGTCTACACACAGATACGCAGTATTTT.

This clonotype came up many times. The chain recombines TRBV28 with TRBJ2-7; D is possibly TRBD2 (6 bases). The CDR3 spans 15 residues. CDR1 and CDR2 (germline): MDHEN, SYDVKM. V gave up 8 bases and J gave up 0 bases, with 17 bases separating them. CDR3 in amino acids: CASHPPGLGSYEQYF. CDR3 DNA sequence: TGTGCCAGCCACCCACCGGGACTTGGCTCCTACGAGCAGTACTTC.

The chain uses TRBV20-1 and TRBJ2-3, with 7 bases fitting TRBD1. After removal of 4 bases from V and 0 bases from J, the junction contained 10 bases not matched to a gene. The length of the CDR3 is 16 residues. The germline V gene has CDR1 DFQATT and CDR2 SNEGSKA (reference sequence). For the CDR3, the DNA is TGCAGTGCTATTACGCCCGGGACAGAGAGCACAGATACGCAGTATTTT. Protein: CSAITPGTESTDTQYF.

This clonotype turned up a few times. The chain couples TRBV20-1 to TRBJ2-1; 10 nucleotides line up with TRBD2. This CDR3 has 15 residues. Germline V CDR1 and CDR2: DFQATT, SNEGSKA (reference sequence). With 6 bases clipped from V and 6 bases from J, the junction kept 11 bases outside the gene matches. The CDR3 bases are TGCAGTGCCCCGGTTAATAGCGGGAGGCCCAATGAGCAGTTCTTC. Its protein is CSAPVNSGRPNEQFF.

This clonotype was found a few times. V usage is TRBV28 and J usage is TRBJ2-1, with D possibly being TRBD2 (5 bases). Trimming removed 7 bases at V and 2 bases at J, with 9 bases between. The length of the CDR3 is 13 residues. CDR1 is MDHEN and CDR2 is SYDVKM in the germline V gene. CDR3 protein: CASKLGTYNEQFF. The CDR3 region has the DNA TGTGCCAGCAAACTAGGGACCTACAATGAGCAGTTCTTC.

As regards this clonotype: A read error may account for a junction end that differs from germline. The chain recombines TRBV19 with TRBJ2-1; D gene unclear. The CDR3 spans 13 residues. CDR1 is LNHDA and CDR2 is SQIVND in the germline V gene (reference sequence). CDR3 in DNA: TGTGCCAGTAGTATGGGTAGATACAATGAGCATTTCTTC. It specifies CASSMGRYNEHFF.

This clonotype was counted a few times. V gene TRBV19 combines with J gene TRBJ1-2; 8 nucleotides line up with TRBD1. Germline loops: CDR1 LNHDA, CDR2 SQIVND (reference sequence). The trim removed 7 bases at V and 2 bases at J, leaving 3 bases unmatched. The CDR3 is 13 amino acids. In DNA form, the CDR3 reads TGTGCCAGTAACGACAGGGGAAACTATGGCTACACCTTC. As protein: CASNDRGNYGYTF.

A word on this clonotype: The CDR3 does not close with the conserved phenylalanine or tryptophan, likely indicating a read error. Here the CDR3 DNA reads TGTGCCAGCAGCTTAGTTGGGACTAGCAACGAGCAGTACCTC. Its translation is CASSLVGTSNEQYL. The chain uses TRBV7-2 and TRBJ2-7; 9 bases align to TRBD2. The CDR3 totals 14 residues. The V gene's germline CDR1 is SGHTA and CDR2 FQGNSA. The V segment lost 1 base and the J segment 5 bases; nucleotides outside the gene matches: 3.

This clonotype occurred a few times. V and J are TRBV6-1 and TRBJ2-7; 11 nucleotides match TRBD1. V shed 6 bases and J 5 bases; nucleotides not matched to a gene: 9. Germline-derived CDR1 and CDR2 are MNHNS and SASEGT. This CDR3 region has 15 residues. The DNA for the CDR3 is TGTGCCAGCAGGGCGGACAGGGGGCCGATTGACGAGCAGTACGTC. It codes for CASRADRGPIDEQYV.

The J gene is TRBJ2-1, the V gene TRBV20-1, with 9 bases fitting TRBD1. Germline trimming cut 6 bases from V and 10 bases from J; bases unmatched to any gene: 19. Germline CDR1 reads DFQATT; CDR2 reads SNEGSKA (reference sequence). There are 16 residues in the CDR3. CDR3: CSAVLGGTGRIGEQFF. The DNA for the CDR3 is TGCAGTGCCGTTCTAGGAGGGACAGGGCGCATCGGAGAGCAGTTCTTC.

This clonotype was seen a few times. The chain joins TRBV12-3 or TRBV12-4 to TRBJ1-5, with D perhaps matching TRBD1 (6 bases). V was trimmed by 3 bases and J by 1 base, leaving 10 bases between them. This CDR3 is 15 amino acids long. CDR3 DNA sequence: TGTGCCAGCAGTTTGTTGGGGGGCAGCAATCAGCCCCAGCATTTT. Residues: CASSLLGGSNQPQHF.

The chain recombines TRBV7-6 with TRBJ2-1; 9 bases match TRBD2. The CDR3 runs to 17 residues. Trimming took 5 bases from V and 7 from J; bases not matched to a gene: 15. The germline CDR1 and CDR2 sequences are SGHVS and FNYEAQ. CDR3 nucleotides: TGTGCCAGCAGCCCCAGGTTAGCGGGAGTAGGATGGAATGAGCAGTTCTTC. Its protein is CASSPRLAGVGWNEQFF.